The clone carrying this T cell receptor (beta chain) is medium-sized (0.01 to 0.1%) in the sample. Unique molecular identifiers tagged every individual TCR cDNA molecule. MiXCR, applied by TCRdb to the 5' RACE reads, yields one record per CDR3 protein. The profile shows fewer than 5,500 distinct CDR3 sequences, 3.9% of them singletons. These data come from a study of spatial heterogeneity in lung cancer. The wider study: Raw-read counts averaged over ten per unique TCR and UMI combination.

The time point was: sample taken at primary tumor resection. The cohort: over 65 early-stage, untreated non-small cell lung cancer patients. Tumor, nontumor lung or frozen PBMC supplied whole RNA, sequenced without sorting. The CDR3 contains 15 residues. Germline V gene sequence: CDR1 SNHLY, CDR2 FYNNEI. The trim removed 8 bases at V and 3 bases at J, leaving 9 bases unmatched. The TCR comes from a male donor with early-stage non-small cell lung cancer. Here the sequenced sample was normal lung tissue next to the tumor, taken at surgery. The chain combines TRBV2 with TRBJ2-2; 7 positions match TRBD1. The CDR3 loop is CASEPGTVYTGELFF. CDR3 nucleotide sequence: TGTGCCAGCGAACCAGGGACAGTGTACACCGGGGAGCTGTTTTTT.